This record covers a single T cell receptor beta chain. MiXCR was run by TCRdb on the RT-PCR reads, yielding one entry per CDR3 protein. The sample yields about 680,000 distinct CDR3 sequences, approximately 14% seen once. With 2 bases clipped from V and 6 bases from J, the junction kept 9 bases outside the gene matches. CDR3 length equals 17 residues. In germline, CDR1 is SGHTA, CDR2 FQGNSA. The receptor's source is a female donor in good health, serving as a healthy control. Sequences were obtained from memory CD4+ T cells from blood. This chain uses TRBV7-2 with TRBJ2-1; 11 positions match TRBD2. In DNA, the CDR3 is TGTGCCAGCAGCTTAAGTAGACTTAGCGGGGGGGCCAATGAGCAGTTCTTC. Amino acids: CASSLSRLSGGANEQFF.